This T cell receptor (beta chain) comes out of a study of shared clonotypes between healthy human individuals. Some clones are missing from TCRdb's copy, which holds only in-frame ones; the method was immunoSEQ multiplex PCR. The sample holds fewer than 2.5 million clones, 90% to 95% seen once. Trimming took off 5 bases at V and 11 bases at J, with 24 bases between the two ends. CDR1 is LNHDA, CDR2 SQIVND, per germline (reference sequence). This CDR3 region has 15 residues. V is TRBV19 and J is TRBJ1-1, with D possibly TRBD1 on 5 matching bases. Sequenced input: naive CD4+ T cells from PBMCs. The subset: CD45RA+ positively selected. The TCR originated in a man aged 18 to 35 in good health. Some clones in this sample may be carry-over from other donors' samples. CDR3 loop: CASSAYPGPRLSAFF. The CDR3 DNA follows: TGTGCCAGTAGTGCGTACCCGGGACCCCGATTGAGTGCTTTCTTT.